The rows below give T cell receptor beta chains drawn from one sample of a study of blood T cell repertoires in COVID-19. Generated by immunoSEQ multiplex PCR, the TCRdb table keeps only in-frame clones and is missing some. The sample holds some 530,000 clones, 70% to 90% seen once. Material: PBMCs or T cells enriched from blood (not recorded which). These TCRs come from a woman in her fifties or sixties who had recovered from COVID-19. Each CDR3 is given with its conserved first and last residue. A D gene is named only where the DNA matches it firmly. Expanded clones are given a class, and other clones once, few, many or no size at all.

CASSPVGTGYYGGYTF TGTGCCAGCTCACCAGTCGGGACAGGGTATTATGGTGGCTACACCTTC TRBJ1-2 TRBD1 NA TRBV18
CASSLWADNSPLHF TGTGCCAGCAGCTTATGGGCAGATAATTCACCCCTCCACTTT TRBJ1-6 NA NA TRBV11-2
CASSPRRGETQYF TGTGCCAGCTCACCTCGGCGGGGGGAGACCCAGTACTTC TRBJ2-5 TRBD2 NA TRBV18
CATAGTGYNEQFF TGTGCCACCGCCGGGACAGGATACAATGAGCAGTTCTTC TRBJ2-1 TRBD1 NA TRBV24-1
CASSDYRVDYGYTF TGTGCCAGCAGTGATTACAGGGTCGACTATGGCTACACCTTC TRBJ1-2 NA NA TRBV6-1
CASSFLGAENEQFF TGCGCCAGCAGCTTCTTGGGGGCAGAGAATGAGCAGTTCTTC TRBJ2-1 NA NA TRBV5-1
CASSITGFYGYTF TGTGCCAGCAGTATAACAGGGTTCTATGGCTACACCTTC TRBJ1-2 NA NA TRBV9
CASSSLQGAGGAEAFF TGTGCCAGCAGTTCGTTACAGGGGGCAGGGGGAGCTGAAGCTTTCTTT TRBJ1-1 TRBD1 NA TRBV6-5
CAIKDRETADGYTF TGTGCCATCAAAGACAGGGAAACCGCCGATGGCTACACCTTC TRBJ1-2 TRBD1 NA TRBV10-3
CASSLFAGVSYNSPLHF TGTGCCAGCAGTTTATTCGCAGGGGTGTCCTATAATTCACCCCTCCACTTT TRBJ1-6 NA NA TRBV28
CASSQGDRDEKLFF TGTGCCAGCAGCCAAGGGGACAGGGATGAAAAACTGTTTTTT TRBJ1-4 TRBD1 few TRBV3-1/TRBV3-2
CASRAQGATNEKLFF TGTGCCAGCCGGGCGCAGGGGGCAACTAATGAAAAACTGTTTTTT TRBJ1-4 TRBD1 NA TRBV2
CASSQDVGISNQPQHF TGCGCCAGCAGCCAAGATGTCGGGATTAGCAATCAGCCCCAGCATTTT TRBJ1-5 NA once TRBV4-1
CASSQTGGGPGELFF TGTGCCAGCAGTCAAACGGGGGGAGGTCCCGGGGAGCTGTTTTTT TRBJ2-2 TRBD2 NA TRBV7-2
CASSPGDSGNYGYTF TGTGCCAGCAGCCCGGGGGACAGTGGGAACTATGGCTACACCTTC TRBJ1-2 TRBD1 NA TRBV28
CASSSVRGQGNTIYF TGTGCCAGCAGCTCCGTCCGGGGACAAGGAAACACCATATATTTT TRBJ1-3 NA NA TRBV11-2
CSGVREGAKNIQYF TGCAGCGGAGTACGGGAAGGGGCCAAAAACATTCAGTACTTC TRBJ2-4 NA NA TRBV29-1
CATTRVGEGEKLFF TGTGCCACCACCCGGGTGGGGGAGGGTGAAAAACTGTTTTTT TRBJ1-4 NA NA TRBV28
CASSPQGAEGYTEAFF TGTGCCAGCTCACCACAGGGGGCCGAGGGGTACACTGAAGCTTTCTTT TRBJ1-1 TRBD1 NA TRBV18
CASSVAAGDVAFF TGTGCCAGCAGCGTCGCGGCGGGGGATGTTGCTTTCTTT TRBJ1-1 NA NA TRBV9
CASSLSGVAYEQYF TGTGCCAGCAGTCTCAGCGGGGTCGCCTACGAGCAGTACTTC TRBJ2-7 TRBD2 NA TRBV6-1
CASSRTSGGANEQFF TGCGCCAGCAGCCGGACTAGCGGGGGGGCAAATGAGCAGTTCTTC TRBJ2-1 TRBD2 NA TRBV10-2
CASSIPLASGNYGYTF TGTGCCAGTAGTATTCCCTTAGCCTCGGGGAACTATGGCTACACCTTC TRBJ1-2 NA NA TRBV19
CASSLQGISGYTF TGTGCCAGCAGCTTGCAGGGTATAAGTGGCTACACCTTC TRBJ1-2 NA NA TRBV5-6
CASSPLRAQGAGRYTEAFF TGTGCCAGCAGTCCGCTGCGCGCTCAGGGGGCGGGGAGGTACACTGAAGCTTTCTTT TRBJ1-1 TRBD1 once TRBV27
CASSLQGGYGYTF TGTGCCAGCAGTTTACAGGGGGGCTATGGCTACACCTTC TRBJ1-2 TRBD1 few TRBV27
CASSTRQGDEKLFF TGTGCCAGTAGTACCCGACAGGGAGATGAAAAACTGTTTTTT TRBJ1-4 TRBD1 once TRBV19
CASKLTGGKGSAFF TGCGCCAGCAAACTGACGGGGGGCAAGGGTTCAGCTTTCTTT TRBJ1-1 NA NA TRBV10-2
CASSPPGDNQPQHF TGTGCCAGCTCACCCCCGGGGGACAATCAGCCCCAGCATTTT TRBJ1-5 NA NA TRBV18
CASSPGTSVDTDTQYF TGTGCCAGCAGCCCCGGGACTAGCGTCGACACAGATACGCAGTATTTT TRBJ2-3 TRBD2 NA TRBV13
CASSSGQGIGPLHF TGTGCCAGCAGTTCGGGACAGGGGATTGGACCCCTCCACTTT TRBJ1-6 TRBD1 NA TRBV2
CASSGPDWDTEAFF TGTGCCAGCAGTGGGCCGGACTGGGACACTGAAGCTTTCTTT TRBJ1-1 NA NA TRBV2
CAWRAGQVNTEAFF TGTGCCTGGAGAGCCGGACAGGTTAACACTGAAGCTTTCTTT TRBJ1-1 TRBD1 few TRBV30
CATSDPGGGNQPQHF TGTGCCACCAGTGACCCGGGGGGGGGCAATCAGCCCCAGCATTTT TRBJ1-5 NA NA TRBV24-1
CASRYRVKPLHF TGTGCCAGCAGGTACAGGGTCAAACCCCTCCACTTT TRBJ1-6 NA NA TRBV28
CATSDAAQSANYGYTF TGTGCCACCAGTGATGCCGCCCAGAGCGCTAACTATGGCTACACCTTC TRBJ1-2 NA NA TRBV24-1
CASSESGGPNTGELFF TGTGCCAGCAGTGAATCGGGGGGGCCGAACACCGGGGAGCTGTTTTTT TRBJ2-2 TRBD2 NA TRBV25-1
CSASGGGYGYTF TGCAGTGCTAGTGGCGGAGGGTATGGCTACACCTTC TRBJ1-2 NA NA TRBV20-1
CASSAVGGTGQETQYF TGTGCCAGCAGCGCCGTCGGGGGGACCGGACAAGAGACCCAGTACTTC TRBJ2-5 TRBD2 NA TRBV5-8
CASSQVSSSYGQYF TGTGCCAGCAGCCAAGTTAGCAGTTCTTACGGGCAGTACTTC TRBJ2-7 NA NA TRBV3-1/TRBV3-2
CASSPRQGPTDTQYF TGCGCCAGCAGCCCGCGACAGGGACCCACAGATACGCAGTATTTT TRBJ2-3 TRBD1 NA TRBV5-1
CASSLALSQPQHF TGTGCCAGCAGCTTAGCGCTGAGTCAGCCCCAGCATTTT TRBJ1-5 NA NA TRBV7-6
CASNGGTGGDTGELFF TGTGCCAGCAACGGGGGAACAGGGGGAGATACCGGGGAGCTGTTTTTT TRBJ2-2 TRBD1 NA TRBV7-8
CASSFDRGHAFF TGTGCCAGCAGTTTTGACAGGGGGCATGCTTTCTTT TRBJ1-1 TRBD1 NA TRBV2
CASPEERNSYEQYF TGTGCCAGCCCCGAGGAAAGGAACTCCTACGAGCAGTACTTC TRBJ2-7 NA NA TRBV27
CASSTGGYQPQHF TGCGCCAGCAGTACAGGGGGCTATCAGCCCCAGCATTTT TRBJ1-5 TRBD1 once TRBV10-2
CASSLRPSGGLDTGELFF TGCGCCAGCAGCTTGAGGCCTAGCGGGGGGCTCGACACCGGGGAGCTGTTTTTT TRBJ2-2 TRBD2 NA TRBV5-1
CASSYGNSPLHF TGTGCCAGCAGTTACGGGAATTCACCCCTCCACTTT TRBJ1-6 NA NA TRBV12-3/TRBV12-4
CASSEAHRGSNQPQHF TGTGCCAGCAGTGAAGCGCACAGGGGCAGCAATCAGCCCCAGCATTTT TRBJ1-5 TRBD1 NA TRBV2